These 29 T cell receptor beta chains were all obtained from the same sample, sequenced in a study of tissue T cells after allogeneic stem cell transplantation. Clones were read by immunoSEQ multiplex PCR, and TCRdb kept only the in-frame ones, dropping some. Of about 2,000 clones listed, roughly 51% were seen once; the top ten hold less than 25%. Time point meaning: mouse harvest day 14 after allogeneic transplant. Each mouse received 10^7 T-cell-depleted marrow cells plus 10^6 splenic CD5+ T cells by tail vein. The sequencing sample was made of lymph node tissue. These receptors came from a female BALB/c mouse given C57BL/6 T cells with graft-versus-host disease after an allogeneic hematopoietic cell transplant.

Concerning this clone: Here the gene names and germline are mouse. Read coverage stops 1 residue before the CDR3 terminus; the germline J gene supplies the remainder. The rearrangement uses TRBV23 and TRBJ1-4; the DNA was not compared with TRBD1, the D call given in the table. The CDR3 is 16 amino acids. Looked up from germline, CDR1 is KGHTA and CDR2 is FQNQQP. The CDR3 DNA, read in part, is TGCTCCAGCAGTCAATCGGGGCAGGGGGCCGACGAAAGATTATTT. This codes for CSSSQSGQGADERLF. The entire CDR3 protein is CSSSQSGQGADERLFF.

Concerning this clone itself: Mouse germline and gene names are used. The CDR3 DNA, read in part, is TGTGCCTGGAGACAGGGACCCGACTACACC. This translates into CAWRQGPDYT. The CDR3 in its entirety is CAWRQGPDYTF. The chain combines TRBV31 with TRBJ1-2; D might be TRBD1 (6 bases). The CDR3 end falls 1 residue outside the read, so it is completed with the germline J gene. The germline gives CDR1 GKSSPN, CDR2 SITVG. V lost 3 bases, J lost 6 bases, and 8 bases lay in between. The CDR3 contains 11 residues.

A word on this clone: Gene names refer to mouse genes. Sequencing ends 1 residue short of the CDR3 end; the germline J gene provides the rest. The rearrangement uses TRBV16 and TRBJ2-5; 9 bases map to TRBD2. Germline V gene lookup returns CDR1 SGHSA and CDR2 FRNQAP. J was trimmed by 2 bases and V by 0 bases; bases with no gene match: 3. The CDR3 runs to 16 residues. The CDR3 DNA, read in part, is TGTGCAAGCAGCTTAGATGAGACTGGGGGCCAAGACACCCAGTAC. Its translation: CASSLDETGGQDTQY. The CDR3 in full is CASSLDETGGQDTQYF.

In regard to this clone: The germline and genes are mouse ones. With the read ending 1 residue before the CDR3 end, the germline J gene is used to fill in that end. The rearrangement links TRBV29 to TRBJ1-4; D is uncertain. Germline V gives CDR1 MSHET, CDR2 SYDVDS. V was trimmed by 5 bases and J by 4 bases, leaving 11 bases between them. The CDR3 has 14 amino acids. The sequenced part of the CDR3 DNA is TGTGCTAGCAGTCCCCGGGCAAACAACGAAAGATTATTT. Amino acid sequence: CASSPRANNERLF. The full CDR3 protein reads CASSPRANNERLFF.

Worth noting for this clone: All gene names here are mouse names. The DNA ends 1 residue before the CDR3 does, and the rest of the CDR3 is filled in from the germline J gene. J is TRBJ1-1 and V is TRBV15; a weak D match, TRBD1 (6 bases). CDR3 length: 13 residues. Germline V CDR1 and CDR2: SGHND, FRSKSL. The V end was cut by 2 bases, the J end by 3 bases, with 7 bases between. CDR3 amino acids: CASSLYRDTEVFF. The sequenced part of the CDR3 DNA is TGTGCCAGCAGTTTATACAGGGACACAGAAGTCTTC.

Remarks on this clone: The genes are named according to mouse. The missing CDR3 end, 1 residue past where the read stops, is filled in from the germline J gene. The chain combines TRBV13-1 with TRBJ2-3; D is unclear. Trimming pared 0 bases from V and 0 bases from J, leaving 11 bases between. The CDR3 has 16 amino acids. Germline lookup yields CDR1 NSHNY and CDR2 SYGAGN. This chain's CDR3 is CASSDGQEGSAETLYF. CDR3 bases read: TGTGCCAGCAGTGATGGACAAGAGGGAAGTGCAGAAACGCTGTAT.

This clone was observed a single time. The gene symbols are mouse symbols. The read is 1 residue too short to cover the CDR3 end, so that end is filled in from the germline J gene. The chain employs TRBV3 and TRBJ2-5; tentatively, D is TRBD2 (6 bases). V was cut by 0 bases and J by 2 bases, with 6 bases left in between. The CDR3 has 14 residues. Germline CDR1 is SNHLY and CDR2 is FYNGKV (reference sequence). CDR3 bases read: TGTGCCAGCAGCTTAGCTGGGGGCCAAGACACCCAGTAC. Translating it yields CASSLAGGQDTQY. In full, the CDR3 is CASSLAGGQDTQYF. Full variable domain (outside the CDR3, taken from reference TRBV3 and TRBJ2-5): GPKVLQIPSHQIIDMGQMVTLNCDPVSNHLYFYWYKQILGQQMEFLVNFYNGKVMEKSKLFKDQFSVERPDGSYFTLKIQPTALEDSAVYFCASSLAGGQDTQYFGPGTRLLVL.

This clone was observed a few times. Gene names denote mouse genes. Read data end 1 residue before the CDR3 end; the end is taken from the germline J gene. The chain joins TRBV2 to TRBJ1-4; TRBD1 might be the D (6 bases). The CDR3 has 16 residues. Germline CDR1 and CDR2: LGHNA and YSYQKL. V dropped 4 bases and J dropped 0 bases, with 12 bases sitting between them. This chain's CDR3 is CASSPRTAFSNERLFF. The CDR3 bases that were read are TGTGCCAGCAGCCCCCGGACAGCATTTTCCAACGAAAGATTATTT.

In regard to this clone: Genes and germline come from the mouse. The sequenced fragment ends 1 residue before the CDR3 boundary, so the rest is inferred from the germline J gene. Distinct nucleotide sequences in the sample also encode this CDR3. The V gene is TRBV31, the J gene TRBJ2-3; either TRBD1 or TRBD2 may supply D (5 bases each). The length of the CDR3 is 15 residues. CDR1 and CDR2 from the germline V gene are GKSSPN and SITVG. V lost 0 bases and J lost 0, with 10 bases in between. Partial CDR3 DNA: TGTGCCTGGAGTCTAGGCGGGGCTAGTGCAGAAACGCTGTAT. Translation gives CAWSLGGASAETLY. The whole CDR3 is CAWSLGGASAETLYF.

A note on this clone: Gene names are the mouse ones. The CDR3 extends 1 residue past the end of the read, so its final part is completed from the germline J gene. The chain employs TRBV3 and TRBJ1-2; D is unresolved. The CDR3 spans 14 residues. V shed 4 bases and J shed 0 bases, with 9 bases lying between them. The germline CDR1 and CDR2 sequences are SNHLY and FYNGKV (reference sequence). This CDR3 is CASSSRNANSDYTF. The CDR3 bases that were read are TGTGCCAGCAGCTCTAGAAATGCAAACTCCGACTACACC.

A note on this clone: The genes are named according to mouse. The DNA ends 1 residue before the CDR3 does, and the rest of the CDR3 is filled in from the germline J gene. This chain joins TRBV2 and TRBJ2-3; D is uncertain. CDR1 is LGHNA and CDR2 is YSYQKL in the germline V gene. This CDR3 is built from 13 residues. V shed 0 bases and J shed 0 bases, with 1 base lying between them. The CDR3 DNA, read in part, is TGTGCCAGCAGCCAAGAAAGTGCAGAAACGCTGTAT. It yields the protein CASSQESAETLY. Given in full, the CDR3 is CASSQESAETLYF.

As regards this clone: The listed genes are named as in mouse. CDR3 sequence: CSSSRQGAGNTLYF. Incomplete CDR3 DNA: TGCTCCAGCAGTCGACAGGGGGCTGGAAATACGCTCTAT. The chain links TRBV23 to TRBJ1-3; TRBD1 reflects the table's D call only, with no check against the DNA. The CDR3 end lies 1 residue beyond the end of the read and is filled in from the germline J gene. Germline V gene data show CDR1 as KGHTA and CDR2 as FQNQQP. This CDR3 is built from 14 residues.

As regards this clone: The gene names here belong to mouse. The CDR3 extends 1 residue past the end of the read, so its final part is completed from the germline J gene. This rearrangement joins TRBV5 to TRBJ2-3; TRBD1 might be the D (6 bases). The V end was cut by 4 bases, the J end by 0 bases, with 8 bases between. The germline gives CDR1 LGHNA, CDR2 YNLKQL (reference sequence). The CDR3 has 14 residues. The DNA read from the CDR3 is TGTGCCAGCAGCCTACAGGGAAGTGCAGAAACGCTGTAT. Translation gives CASSLQGSAETLY. The full CDR3 sequence reads CASSLQGSAETLYF.

Regarding this clone: Mouse gene names apply. The sequence runs out 1 residue before the end of the CDR3; the remainder is reconstructed from the germline J gene. V gene TRBV12-2 combines with J gene TRBJ1-3, with D unresolved. V was pared by 1 base and J by 0 bases, with 6 bases between. Germline lookup yields CDR1 SGHLS and CDR2 HYDKME. There are 14 residues in the CDR3. Here the CDR3 reads CASSLRNSGNTLYF. CDR3 bases read: TGTGCCAGCTCTCTACGGAATTCTGGAAATACGCTCTAT.

Worth noting for this clone: Mouse gene names and germline throughout. The read falls 1 residue short of the CDR3 end, and the missing part is taken from the germline J gene. V is TRBV15 and J is TRBJ2-1; 9 positions match TRBD2. CDR1 and CDR2 (germline): SGHND, FRSKSL. The CDR3 is 14 residues long. J gave up 6 bases and V 5 bases, and 5 bases lay outside the gene matches. This CDR3 reads CASSIWGGGAEQFF. The part of the CDR3 DNA that was read is TGTGCCAGCAGTATCTGGGGGGGTGGTGCTGAGCAGTTC.

Regarding this clone: Gene names refer to mouse genes. The observed sequence ends 1 residue before the CDR3 terminus, with the missing tail filled in from the germline J gene. The chain is built from TRBV26 and TRBJ1-5, with D unclear. V lost 0 bases and J lost 0, with 6 bases in between. Per the germline V gene, CDR1 is KGHPV and CDR2 is FQNQEV (reference sequence). This CDR3 spans 15 amino acids. The CDR3 loop is CASSLSGYNNQAPLF. Incomplete CDR3 DNA: TGTGCCAGCAGTCTGTCCGGGTATAACAACCAGGCTCCGCTT. Full variable domain (missing parts from reference TRBV26 and TRBJ1-5): NSKVIQTPRYLVKGQGQKAKMRCIPEKGHPVVFWYQQNKNNEFKFLINFQNQEVLQQIDMTEKRFSAECPSNSPCSLEIQSSEAGDSALYLCASSLSGYNNQAPLFGEGTRLSVL.

A remark on this clone: Gene names and germline refer to mouse. The read halts 1 residue ahead of the CDR3 end, with the missing end drawn from the germline J gene. The V call is TRBV13-1, the J call TRBJ1-6; D uncertain. TRBJ1-6 is noted as an ORF with a role that remains uncertain. Trimming removed 0 bases from V and 10 bases from J, with 14 bases in between. The CDR3 runs 15 residues. Germline loops: CDR1 NSHNY, CDR2 SYGAGN. The CDR3: CASSDAPQFQSPLYF. The CDR3 DNA, read in part, is TGTGCCAGCAGTGATGCCCCACAGTTTCAATCGCCCCTCTAC.

As concerns this clone: The gene symbols are mouse symbols. The observed sequence ends 1 residue before the CDR3 terminus, with the missing tail filled in from the germline J gene. The rearrangement uses TRBV26 and TRBJ1-3; 7 bases line up with TRBD1. The CDR3 spans 14 residues. The germline V gene has CDR1 KGHPV and CDR2 FQNQEV (reference sequence). J was trimmed by 4 bases and V by 4 bases; bases with no gene match: 4. This chain's CDR3 is CASSPPGGGNTLYF. CDR3 bases read: TGTGCCAGCAGTCCCCCAGGGGGAGGAAATACGCTCTAT.

Concerning this clone: Gene names are mouse gene names. The read terminates 1 residue before the CDR3 end, so the remaining end is supplied by the germline J gene. The chain uses TRBV26 and TRBJ1-1; no reliable D call. Germline CDR1 is KGHPV and CDR2 is FQNQEV (reference sequence). Trimming removed 1 base from V and 0 bases from J, with 6 bases in between. This CDR3 spans 14 amino acids. This chain's CDR3 is CASSLYQSNTEVFF. The DNA read from the CDR3 is TGTGCCAGCAGTCTGTACCAGTCAAACACAGAAGTCTTC.

With respect to this clone: Gene names and germline match the mouse. Read sequence stops 1 residue before the CDR3 end, and the germline J gene provides the missing end. V usage is TRBV12-2 and J usage is TRBJ2-3; TRBD2 aligns across 9 bases. The germline gives CDR1 SGHLS, CDR2 HYDKME. The CDR3 is made up of 14 amino acids. V trimming: 2 bases; J trimming: 3 bases; junction bases outside the gene matches: 2. The CDR3 reads CASSPGTGAETLYF. The DNA read from the CDR3 is TGTGCCAGCTCTCCCGGGACTGGGGCAGAAACGCTGTAT.

By sample fraction, this clone is large. The germline and genes are mouse ones. The read falls 1 residue short of the CDR3 end, and the missing part is taken from the germline J gene. The chain combines TRBV13-1 with TRBJ1-4; tentative D call: TRBD1 (6 bases). Germline V gene sequence: CDR1 NSHNY, CDR2 SYGAGN. The germline V and J ends were trimmed by 3 bases and 2 bases, with 8 bases remaining between them. This CDR3 comprises 14 residues. Partial CDR3 DNA: TGTGCCAGCAGTGGGGGACAATCCAACGAAAGATTATTT. Translated: CASSGGQSNERLF. The whole CDR3 sequence reads CASSGGQSNERLFF.

In regard to this clone: Gene names refer to mouse genes. The read terminates 1 residue before the CDR3 end, so the remaining end is supplied by the germline J gene. This chain links TRBV2 with TRBJ2-1; D tentatively reads TRBD1 or TRBD2 (7 bases each). The V and J ends lost 0 bases and 4 bases respectively, with 10 bases between them. The CDR3 extends over 15 amino acids. Germline values: CDR1 LGHNA, CDR2 YSYQKL. The chain's CDR3 is CASSQDRGGYAEQFF. The part of the CDR3 DNA that was read is TGTGCCAGCAGCCAAGACAGGGGGGGGTATGCTGAGCAGTTC.

This clone rates as large. Mouse germline and gene names are used. Read data end 1 residue before the CDR3 end; the end is taken from the germline J gene. The V gene is TRBV26, the J gene TRBJ1-2; D is ambiguous. V shed 2 bases and J shed 0 bases, with 10 bases lying between them. This CDR3 has 15 amino acids. CDR1 and CDR2 (germline): KGHPV, FQNQEV (reference sequence). The DNA read from the CDR3 is TGTGCCAGCAGTCTGCGGCAGAATGCAAACTCCGACTACACC. It translates to CASSLRQNANSDYT. The CDR3 as a whole reads CASSLRQNANSDYTF. Combining the CDR3 with reference TRBV26 and TRBJ1-2 gives the whole variable domain NSKVIQTPRYLVKGQGQKAKMRCIPEKGHPVVFWYQQNKNNEFKFLINFQNQEVLQQIDMTEKRFSAECPSNSPCSLEIQSSEAGDSALYLCASSLRQNANSDYTFGSGTRLLVI.

The count of this clone is one. The germline and genes are mouse ones. CDR3 bases read: TGTGCCAGCGGTCCCGGGACAGGGGGCGCCGCCTATGAACAGTAC. Translation: CASGPGTGGAAYEQY. The CDR3 in its entirety is CASGPGTGGAAYEQYF. The chain employs TRBV13-2 and TRBJ2-7, with TRBD1 matching 12 bases. The read ends 1 residue before the CDR3 terminus; that terminus is restored from the germline J gene. CDR3 length equals 16 residues. CDR1 and CDR2 (germline): NNHNN, SYGAGS (reference sequence). Losses at the gene ends were 4 bases for V and 2 bases for J; bases not matched to a gene: 7.

About this clone itself: Genes here carry mouse names. The read falls 1 residue short of the CDR3 end, and the missing part is taken from the germline J gene. This chain uses TRBV1 with TRBJ2-5; D is ambiguous. The CDR3 loop spans 12 amino acids. CDR1 and CDR2 from the germline V gene are NSQYPW and LRSPGD (reference sequence). Trimming took 0 bases from V and 6 from J, leaving 4 bases between them. The CDR3 reads CTCSADRDTQYF. Incomplete CDR3 DNA: TGCACCTGCAGTGCAGATCGGGACACCCAGTAC.

With respect to this clone: Genes and germline are mouse. The read gets to within 1 residue of the CDR3 end, and the germline J gene fills in the rest. The rearrangement links TRBV12-1 to TRBJ2-4; TRBD2 matches at 8 bases. CDR3 size: 13 residues. V trimming: 4 bases; J trimming: 4 bases; junction bases outside the gene matches: 3. Germline loops: CDR1 SGHSN, CDR2 HYEKVE. The CDR3 loop reads CASSWTGKNTLYF. CDR3 DNA (partial): TGTGCCAGCTCCTGGACTGGGAAAAACACCTTGTAC.

Turning to this clone: The gene names here belong to mouse. With the read ending 1 residue before the CDR3 end, the germline J gene is used to fill in that end. The chain is built from TRBV12-1 and TRBJ1-6; 10 bases align to TRBD1. TRBJ1-6 is reported as an ORF; its role is uncertain. Germline lookup yields CDR1 SGHSN and CDR2 HYEKVE. Trimming removed 4 bases from V and 4 bases from J; junction bases left unmatched: 9. This CDR3 region has 17 residues. The CDR3 loop reads CASSRRQGARYNSPLYF. CDR3 DNA (partial): TGTGCCAGCTCCCGAAGACAGGGGGCGAGGTATAATTCGCCCCTCTAC.

Details on this clone: Gene names are mouse gene names. The sequenced fragment ends 1 residue before the CDR3 boundary, so the rest is inferred from the germline J gene. The rearrangement joins TRBV4 to TRBJ1-1; D unresolved. This CDR3 has 13 residues. V was shortened by 4 bases and J by 3 bases, with 9 bases between the two germline ends. CDR1 and CDR2 (germline): LGHDT, YNNKQL (reference sequence). The sequenced part of the CDR3 DNA is TGTGCCAGCAGCTTCCTCGGACACACAGAAGTCTTC. It codes for CASSFLGHTEVF. The whole CDR3 is CASSFLGHTEVFF. Combining the CDR3 with reference TRBV4 and TRBJ1-1 gives the whole variable domain ETAVFQTPNYHVTQVGNEVSFNCKQTLGHDTMYWYKQDSKKLLKIMFSYNNKQLIVNETVPRRFSPQSSDKAHLNLRIKSVEPEDSAVYLCASSFLGHTEVFFGKGTRLTVV.

Comments on this clone: Here the gene names and germline are mouse. The CDR3 end is not reached by the read, which stops 1 residue before it; the germline J gene fills it in. This chain links TRBV13-3 with TRBJ2-7; 8 bases agree with TRBD2. CDR1 is NNHDY, CDR2 SYVADS, per germline. J lost 0 bases, V lost 2 bases, and 4 bases had no gene match. This CDR3 is built from 15 residues. The sequenced part of the CDR3 DNA is TGTGCCAGCAGTGAGAGGGGGGGGCGCTCCTATGAACAGTAC. It translates to CASSERGGRSYEQY. The whole CDR3 sequence reads CASSERGGRSYEQYF.